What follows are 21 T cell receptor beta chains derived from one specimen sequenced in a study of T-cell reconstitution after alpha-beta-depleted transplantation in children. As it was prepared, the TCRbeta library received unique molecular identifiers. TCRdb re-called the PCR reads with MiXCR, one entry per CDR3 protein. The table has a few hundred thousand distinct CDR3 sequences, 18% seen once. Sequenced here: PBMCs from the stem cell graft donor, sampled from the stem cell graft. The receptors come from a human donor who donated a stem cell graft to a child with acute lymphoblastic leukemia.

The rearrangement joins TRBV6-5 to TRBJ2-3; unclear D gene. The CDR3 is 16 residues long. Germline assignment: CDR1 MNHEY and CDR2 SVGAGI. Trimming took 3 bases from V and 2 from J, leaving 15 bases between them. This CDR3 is CASSYYHTSFTDTQYF. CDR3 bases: TGTGCCAGCAGTTATTATCATACGAGTTTCACAGATACGCAGTATTTT.

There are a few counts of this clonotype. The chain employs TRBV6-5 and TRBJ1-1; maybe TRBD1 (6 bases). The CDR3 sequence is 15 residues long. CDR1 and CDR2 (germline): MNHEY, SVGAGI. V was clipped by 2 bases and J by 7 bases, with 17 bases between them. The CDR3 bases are TGTGCCAGCAGTTACGGAACAGGGCGTCCACGTGAAGCTTTCTTT. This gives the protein CASSYGTGRPREAFF.

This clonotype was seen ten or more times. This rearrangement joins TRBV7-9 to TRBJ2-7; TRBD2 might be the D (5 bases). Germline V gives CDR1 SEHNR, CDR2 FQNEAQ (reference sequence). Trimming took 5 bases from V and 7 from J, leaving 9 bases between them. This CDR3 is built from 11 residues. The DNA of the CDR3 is TGTGCCAGCAGCCCTCGAGGGGAGCAGTACTTC. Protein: CASSPRGEQYF.

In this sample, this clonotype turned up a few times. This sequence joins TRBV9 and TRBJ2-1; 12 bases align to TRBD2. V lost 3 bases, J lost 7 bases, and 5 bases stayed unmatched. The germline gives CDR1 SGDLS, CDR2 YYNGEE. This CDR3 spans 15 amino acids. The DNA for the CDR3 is TGTGCCAGCAGCGGGGGACTAGCGGGCTCGAATGAGCAGTTCTTC. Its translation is CASSGGLAGSNEQFF.

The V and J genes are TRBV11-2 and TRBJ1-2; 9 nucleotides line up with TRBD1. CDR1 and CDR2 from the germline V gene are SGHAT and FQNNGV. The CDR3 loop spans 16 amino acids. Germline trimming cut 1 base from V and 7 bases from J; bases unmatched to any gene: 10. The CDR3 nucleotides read TGTGCCAGCAGCTTAGTGACGTACAGGGGGCGTGGTGGCTACACCTTC. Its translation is CASSLVTYRGRGGYTF. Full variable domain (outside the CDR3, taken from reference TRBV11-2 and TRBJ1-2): EAGVAQSPRYKIIEKRQSVAFWCNPISGHATLYWYQQILGQGPKLLIQFQNNGVVDDSQLPKDRFSAERLKGVDSTLKIQPAKLEDSAVYLCASSLVTYRGRGGYTFGSGTRLTVV.

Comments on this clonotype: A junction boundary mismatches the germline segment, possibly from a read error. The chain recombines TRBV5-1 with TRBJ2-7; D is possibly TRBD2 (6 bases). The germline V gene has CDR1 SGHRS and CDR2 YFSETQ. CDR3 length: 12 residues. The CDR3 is CASSWDSYGQYF. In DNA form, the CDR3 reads TGCGCCAGCAGCTGGGACTCCTACGGGCAGTACTTC.

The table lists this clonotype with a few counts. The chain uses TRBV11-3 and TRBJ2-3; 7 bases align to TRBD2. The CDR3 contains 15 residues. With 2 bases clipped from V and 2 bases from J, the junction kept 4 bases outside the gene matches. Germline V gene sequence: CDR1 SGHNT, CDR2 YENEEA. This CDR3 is CASSLTAGDTDTQYF. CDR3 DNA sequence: TGTGCCAGCAGCTTAACGGCGGGAGACACAGATACGCAGTATTTT.

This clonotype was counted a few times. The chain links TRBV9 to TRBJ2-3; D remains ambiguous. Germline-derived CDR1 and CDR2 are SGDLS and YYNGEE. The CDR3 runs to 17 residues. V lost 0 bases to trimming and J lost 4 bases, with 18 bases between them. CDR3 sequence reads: CASSVEPLRVWADTQYF. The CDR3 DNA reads TGTGCCAGCAGCGTAGAGCCGCTAAGGGTCTGGGCAGATACGCAGTATTTT.

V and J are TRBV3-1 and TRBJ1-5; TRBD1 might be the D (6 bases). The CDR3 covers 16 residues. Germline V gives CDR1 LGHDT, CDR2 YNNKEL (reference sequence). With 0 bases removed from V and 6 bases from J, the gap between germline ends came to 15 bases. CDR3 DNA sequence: TGTGCCAGCAGCCAAGACGCCCCGGGGGCCGGTCAGCCCCAGCATTTT. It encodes CASSQDAPGAGQPQHF.

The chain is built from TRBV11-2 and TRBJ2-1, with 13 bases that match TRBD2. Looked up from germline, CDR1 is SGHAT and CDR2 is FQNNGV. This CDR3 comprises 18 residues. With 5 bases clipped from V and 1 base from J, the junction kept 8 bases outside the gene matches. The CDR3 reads CASSRGGLAGLSYNEQFF. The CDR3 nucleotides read TGTGCCAGCAGCCGGGGGGGACTAGCGGGGCTATCCTACAATGAGCAGTTCTTC.

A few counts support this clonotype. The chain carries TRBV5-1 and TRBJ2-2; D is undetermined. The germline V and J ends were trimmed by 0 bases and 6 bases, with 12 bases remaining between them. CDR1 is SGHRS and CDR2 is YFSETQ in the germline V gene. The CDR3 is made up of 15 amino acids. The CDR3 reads CASSLAGPPPGELFF. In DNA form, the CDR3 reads TGCGCCAGCAGCTTGGCTGGTCCCCCCCCCGGGGAGCTGTTTTTT.

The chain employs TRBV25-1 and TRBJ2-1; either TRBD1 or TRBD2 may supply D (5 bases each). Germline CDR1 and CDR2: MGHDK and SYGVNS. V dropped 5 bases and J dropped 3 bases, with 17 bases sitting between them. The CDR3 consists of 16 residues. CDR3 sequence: CASSPRGEVIYNEQFF. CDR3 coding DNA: TGTGCCAGCAGTCCTCGGGGCGAGGTAATCTACAATGAGCAGTTCTTC.

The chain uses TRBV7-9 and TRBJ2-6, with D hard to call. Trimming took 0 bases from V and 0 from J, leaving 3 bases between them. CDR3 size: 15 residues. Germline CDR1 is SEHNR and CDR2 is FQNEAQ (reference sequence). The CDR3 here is CASSLAPSGANVLTF. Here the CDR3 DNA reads TGTGCCAGCAGCTTAGCGCCCTCTGGGGCCAACGTCCTGACTTTC.

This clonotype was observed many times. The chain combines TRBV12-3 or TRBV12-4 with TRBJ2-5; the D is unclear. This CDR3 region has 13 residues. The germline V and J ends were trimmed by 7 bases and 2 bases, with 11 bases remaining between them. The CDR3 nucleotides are TGTGCCAGCAAAGTAGACCATCAAGAGACCCAGTACTTC. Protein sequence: CASKVDHQETQYF.

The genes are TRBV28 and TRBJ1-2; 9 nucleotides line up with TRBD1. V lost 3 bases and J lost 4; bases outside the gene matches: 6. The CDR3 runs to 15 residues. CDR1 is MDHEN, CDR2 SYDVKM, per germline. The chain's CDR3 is CASSFGGQGSYGYTF. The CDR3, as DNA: TGTGCCAGCAGTTTCGGGGGACAGGGAAGCTATGGCTACACCTTC.

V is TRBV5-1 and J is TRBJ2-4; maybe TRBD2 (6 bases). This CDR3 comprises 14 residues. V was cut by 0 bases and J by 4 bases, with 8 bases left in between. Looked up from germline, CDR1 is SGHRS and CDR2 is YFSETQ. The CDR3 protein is CASSLDGTKNIQYF. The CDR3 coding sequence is TGCGCCAGCAGCTTGGACGGGACTAAAAACATTCAGTACTTC.

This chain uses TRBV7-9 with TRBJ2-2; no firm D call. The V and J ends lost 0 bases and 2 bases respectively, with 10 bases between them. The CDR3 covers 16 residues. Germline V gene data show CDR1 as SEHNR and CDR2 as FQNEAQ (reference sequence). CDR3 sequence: CASSLAATPNTGELFF. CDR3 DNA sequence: TGTGCCAGCAGCTTAGCGGCCACCCCCAACACCGGGGAGCTGTTTTTT.

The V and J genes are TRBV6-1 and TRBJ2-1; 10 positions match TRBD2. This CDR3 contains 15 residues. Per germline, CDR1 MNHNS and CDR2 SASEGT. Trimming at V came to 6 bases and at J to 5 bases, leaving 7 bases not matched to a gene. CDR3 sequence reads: CASRRVLAGDNEQFF. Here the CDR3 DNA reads TGTGCCAGCAGACGTGTGCTAGCGGGGGACAATGAGCAGTTCTTC.

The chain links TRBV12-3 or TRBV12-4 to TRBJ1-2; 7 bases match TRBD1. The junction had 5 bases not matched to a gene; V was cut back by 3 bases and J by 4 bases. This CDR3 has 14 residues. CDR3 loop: CASSFHQGGYGYTF. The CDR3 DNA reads TGTGCCAGCAGTTTTCACCAGGGGGGCTATGGCTACACCTTC.

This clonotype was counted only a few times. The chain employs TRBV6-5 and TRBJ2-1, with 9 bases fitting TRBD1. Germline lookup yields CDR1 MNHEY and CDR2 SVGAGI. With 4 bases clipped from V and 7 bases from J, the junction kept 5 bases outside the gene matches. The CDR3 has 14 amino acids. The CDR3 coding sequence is TGTGCCAGCAGTTTACAGGGGGCAGGGAATGAGCAGTTCTTC. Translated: CASSLQGAGNEQFF.

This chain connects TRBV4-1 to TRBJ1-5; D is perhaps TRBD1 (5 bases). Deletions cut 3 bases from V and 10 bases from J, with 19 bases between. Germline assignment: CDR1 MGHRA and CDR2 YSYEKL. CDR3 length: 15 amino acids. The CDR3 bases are TGCGCCAGCAGCCATACCGAGGGGCGCATGCAACCCCAGCATTTT. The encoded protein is CASSHTEGRMQPQHF.